Reported below is one T cell receptor (beta chain). Measured with immunoSEQ multiplex PCR; TCRdb has only the in-frame clones, and not every one. The sample holds a few hundred thousand clones; over 90% are singletons and the top ten take approximately 0.02%. The data stem from a study of shared T cell receptors in the human thymus. The CDR3 covers 16 residues. V was shortened by 4 bases and J by 2 bases, with 18 bases between the two germline ends. Germline CDR1 MDHEN, CDR2 SYDVKM. The sample taken for sequencing was thymocytes. The sequence came from a human donor. The chain employs TRBV28 and TRBJ2-7; D may match TRBD1 or TRBD2 (5 bases each). As DNA, the CDR3 is TGTGCCAGCAGTTCCCAGTGGGGGAAGACACCCTACGAGCAGTACTTC. As protein: CASSSQWGKTPYEQYF.